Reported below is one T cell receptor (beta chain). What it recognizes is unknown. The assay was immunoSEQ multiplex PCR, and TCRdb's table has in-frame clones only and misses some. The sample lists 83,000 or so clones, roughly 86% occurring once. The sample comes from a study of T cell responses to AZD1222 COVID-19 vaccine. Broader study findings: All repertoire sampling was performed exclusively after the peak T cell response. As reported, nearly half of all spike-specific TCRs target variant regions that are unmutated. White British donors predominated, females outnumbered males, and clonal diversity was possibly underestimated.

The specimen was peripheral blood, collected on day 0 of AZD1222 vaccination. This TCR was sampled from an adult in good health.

The CDR3 region is CASSTPHGQGRSTDTQYF. For the CDR3, the DNA is TGTGCCAGTAGTACACCCCATGGACAGGGGAGAAGCACAGATACGCAGTATTTT. The chain links TRBV19 to TRBJ2-3, with 9 bases aligning to TRBD1. The V segment lost 4 bases and the J segment 0 bases; nucleotides outside the gene matches: 11. Germline CDR1 is LNHDA and CDR2 is SQIVND (reference sequence). This CDR3 is 18 amino acids long. Full variable domain (rest looked up from reference TRBV19 and TRBJ2-3): DGGITQSPKYLFRKEGQNVTLSCEQNLNHDAMYWYRQDPGQGLRLIYYSQIVNDFQKGDIAEGYSVSREKKESFPLTVTSAQKNPTAFYLCASSTPHGQGRSTDTQYFGPGTRLTVL.